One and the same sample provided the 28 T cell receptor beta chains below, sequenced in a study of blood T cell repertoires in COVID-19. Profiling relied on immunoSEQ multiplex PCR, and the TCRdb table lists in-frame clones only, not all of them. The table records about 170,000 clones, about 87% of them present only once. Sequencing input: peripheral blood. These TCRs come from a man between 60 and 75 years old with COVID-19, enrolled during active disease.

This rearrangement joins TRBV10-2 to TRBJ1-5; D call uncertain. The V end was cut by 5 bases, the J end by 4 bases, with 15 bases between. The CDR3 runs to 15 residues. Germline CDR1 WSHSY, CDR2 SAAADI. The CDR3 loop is CASSQDPGGNQPQHF. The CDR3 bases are TGCGCCAGCAGTCAAGACCCGGGTGGAAATCAGCCCCAGCATTTT.

This CDR3 reads CASSLDPPGTGGGYTF. CDR3 coding DNA: TGTGCCAGCAGCTTAGATCCCCCCGGGACAGGGGGTGGCTACACCTTC. The gene calls are TRBV11-2 and TRBJ1-2, with 11 bases matching TRBD1. J gave up 7 bases and V 0 bases, and 7 bases lay outside the gene matches. Germline-derived CDR1 and CDR2 are SGHAT and FQNNGV. The CDR3 has 16 amino acids.

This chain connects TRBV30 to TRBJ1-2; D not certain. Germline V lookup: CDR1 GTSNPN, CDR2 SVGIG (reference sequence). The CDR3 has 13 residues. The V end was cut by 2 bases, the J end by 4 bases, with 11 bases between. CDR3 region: CAWSIGDTYGYTF. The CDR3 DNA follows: TGTGCCTGGAGTATCGGGGATACCTATGGCTACACCTTC.

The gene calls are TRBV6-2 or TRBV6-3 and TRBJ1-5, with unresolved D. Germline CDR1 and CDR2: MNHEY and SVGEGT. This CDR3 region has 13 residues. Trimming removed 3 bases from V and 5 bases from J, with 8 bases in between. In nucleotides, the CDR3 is TGTGCCAGCAGTTATACAAACGATCAGCCCCAGCATTTT. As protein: CASSYTNDQPQHF.

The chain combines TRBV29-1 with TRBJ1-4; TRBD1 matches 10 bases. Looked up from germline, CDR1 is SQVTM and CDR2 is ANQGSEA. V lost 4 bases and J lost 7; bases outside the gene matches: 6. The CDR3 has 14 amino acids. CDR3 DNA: TGCAGCGTTGGGACAGGGGGTGGTGGTGAAAAACTGTTTTTT. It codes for CSVGTGGGGEKLFF.

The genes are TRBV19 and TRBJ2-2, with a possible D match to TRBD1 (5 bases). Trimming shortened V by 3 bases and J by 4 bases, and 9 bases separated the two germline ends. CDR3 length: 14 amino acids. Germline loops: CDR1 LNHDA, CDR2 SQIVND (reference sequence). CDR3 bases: TGTGCCAGTAGTATTAGACAGCTCACCGGGGAGCTGTTTTTT. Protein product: CASSIRQLTGELFF. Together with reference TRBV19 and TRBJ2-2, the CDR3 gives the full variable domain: DGGITQSPKYLFRKEGQNVTLSCEQNLNHDAMYWYRQDPGQGLRLIYYSQIVNDFQKGDIAEGYSVSREKKESFPLTVTSAQKNPTAFYLCASSIRQLTGELFFGEGSRLTVL.

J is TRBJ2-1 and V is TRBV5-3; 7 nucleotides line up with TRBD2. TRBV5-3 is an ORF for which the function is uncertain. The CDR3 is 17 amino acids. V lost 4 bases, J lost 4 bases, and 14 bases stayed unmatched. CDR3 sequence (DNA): TGTGCCAGAAGCGCAAGGAATGGCACTAGCGCGTACAATGAGCAGTTCTTC. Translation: CARSARNGTSAYNEQFF.

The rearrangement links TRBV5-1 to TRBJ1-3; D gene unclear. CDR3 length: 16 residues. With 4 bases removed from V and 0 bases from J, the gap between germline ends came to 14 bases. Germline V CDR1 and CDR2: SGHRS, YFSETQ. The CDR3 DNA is TGCGCCAGCAGCACCGGGTCCCTTAACTCTGGAAACACCATATATTTT. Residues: CASSTGSLNSGNTIYF.

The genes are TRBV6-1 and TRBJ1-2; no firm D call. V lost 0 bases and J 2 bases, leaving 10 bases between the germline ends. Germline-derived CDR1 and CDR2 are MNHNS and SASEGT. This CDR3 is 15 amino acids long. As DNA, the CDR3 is TGTGCCAGCAGTGAAGCGGCGGGAGGGAACTATGGCTACACCTTC. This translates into CASSEAAGGNYGYTF.

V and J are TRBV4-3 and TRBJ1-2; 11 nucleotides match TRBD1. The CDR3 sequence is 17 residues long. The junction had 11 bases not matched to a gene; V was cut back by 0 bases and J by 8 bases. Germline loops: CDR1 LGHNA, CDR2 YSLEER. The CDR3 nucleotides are TGCGCCAGCAGCCAAGAACCGGCGCGGGACAGGGGGTACGGCTACACCTTC. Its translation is CASSQEPARDRGYGYTF.

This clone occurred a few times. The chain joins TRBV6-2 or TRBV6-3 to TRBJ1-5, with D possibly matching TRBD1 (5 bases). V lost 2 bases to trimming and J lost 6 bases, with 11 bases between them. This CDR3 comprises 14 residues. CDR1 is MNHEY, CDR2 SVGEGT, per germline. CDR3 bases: TGTGCCAGCAGTTACCACAACAGGTTTCAGCCCCAGCATTTT. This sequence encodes CASSYHNRFQPQHF.

CDR3 sequence: CASSFRQGVSYEQYF. The CDR3 DNA sequence: TGCGCCAGCAGCTTCAGACAGGGTGTGTCCTACGAGCAGTACTTC. The chain couples TRBV5-1 to TRBJ2-7, with TRBD1 matching 7 bases. Germline trimming cut 2 bases from V and 1 base from J; bases unmatched to any gene: 6. The CDR3 consists of 15 residues. CDR1 is SGHRS, CDR2 YFSETQ, per germline.

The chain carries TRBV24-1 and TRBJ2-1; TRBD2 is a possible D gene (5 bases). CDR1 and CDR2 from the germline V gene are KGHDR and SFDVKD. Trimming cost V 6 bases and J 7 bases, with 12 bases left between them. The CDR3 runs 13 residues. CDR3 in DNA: TGTGCCACCAGTTCTTTGCGCGGGAATGAGCAGTTCTTC. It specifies CATSSLRGNEQFF.

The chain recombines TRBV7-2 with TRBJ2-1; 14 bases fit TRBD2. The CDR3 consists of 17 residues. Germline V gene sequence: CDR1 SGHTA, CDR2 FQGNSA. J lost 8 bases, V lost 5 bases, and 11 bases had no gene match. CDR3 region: CASSPIRLAGGPYEQFF. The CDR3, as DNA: TGTGCCAGCAGCCCTATCCGACTAGCGGGGGGGCCTTATGAGCAGTTCTTC.

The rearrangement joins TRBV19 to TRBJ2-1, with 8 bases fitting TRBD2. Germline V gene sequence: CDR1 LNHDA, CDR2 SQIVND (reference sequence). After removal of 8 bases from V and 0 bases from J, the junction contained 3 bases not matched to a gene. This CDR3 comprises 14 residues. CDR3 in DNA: TGTGCCAGTCAGCGGGGGCGCTCCTACAATGAGCAGTTCTTC. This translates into CASQRGRSYNEQFF.

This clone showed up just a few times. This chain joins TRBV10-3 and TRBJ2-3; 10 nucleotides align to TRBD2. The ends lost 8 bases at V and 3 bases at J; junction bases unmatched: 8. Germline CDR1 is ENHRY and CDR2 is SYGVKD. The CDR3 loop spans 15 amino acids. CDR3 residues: CAILEEREGTDTQYF. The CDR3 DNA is TGTGCCATCCTAGAAGAGCGGGAGGGAACAGATACGCAGTATTTT.

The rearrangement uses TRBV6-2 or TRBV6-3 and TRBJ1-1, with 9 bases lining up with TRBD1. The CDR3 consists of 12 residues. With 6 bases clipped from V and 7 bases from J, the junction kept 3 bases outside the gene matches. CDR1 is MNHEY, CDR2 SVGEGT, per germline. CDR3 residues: CASSWDRVEAFF. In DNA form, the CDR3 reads TGTGCCAGCAGCTGGGACAGGGTTGAAGCTTTCTTT.

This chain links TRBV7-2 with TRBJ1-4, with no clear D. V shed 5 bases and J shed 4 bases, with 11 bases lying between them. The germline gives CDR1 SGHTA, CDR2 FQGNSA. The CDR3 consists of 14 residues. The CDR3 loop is CASSPTGVNEKLFF. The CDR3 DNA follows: TGTGCCAGCAGCCCGACCGGGGTTAATGAAAAACTGTTTTTT.

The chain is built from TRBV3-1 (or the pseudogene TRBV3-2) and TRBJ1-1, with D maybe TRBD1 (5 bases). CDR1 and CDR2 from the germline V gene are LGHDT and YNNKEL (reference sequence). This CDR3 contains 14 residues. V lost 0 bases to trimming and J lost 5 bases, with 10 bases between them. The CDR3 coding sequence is TGTGCCAGCAGCCAAGATCAGGGCAAGACTGAAGCTTTCTTT. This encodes CASSQDQGKTEAFF.

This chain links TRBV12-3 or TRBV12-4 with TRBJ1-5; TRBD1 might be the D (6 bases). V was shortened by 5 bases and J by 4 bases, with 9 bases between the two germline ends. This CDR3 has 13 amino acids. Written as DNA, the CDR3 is TGTGCCAGCAGTAGGACAGAGAATCAGCCCCAGCATTTT. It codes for CASSRTENQPQHF.

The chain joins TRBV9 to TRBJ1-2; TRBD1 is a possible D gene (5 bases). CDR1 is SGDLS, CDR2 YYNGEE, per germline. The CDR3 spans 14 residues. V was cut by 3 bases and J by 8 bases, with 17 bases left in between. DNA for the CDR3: TGTGCCAGCAGCGGACCCGCGGGGCTGAGAGGCTACACCTTC. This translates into CASSGPAGLRGYTF.

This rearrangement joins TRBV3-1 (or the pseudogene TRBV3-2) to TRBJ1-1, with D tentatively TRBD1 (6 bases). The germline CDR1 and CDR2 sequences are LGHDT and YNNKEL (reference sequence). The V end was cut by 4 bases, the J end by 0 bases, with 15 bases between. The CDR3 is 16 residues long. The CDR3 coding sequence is TGTGCCAGCAGCCCTCAGGGGACACTAATGAACACTGAAGCTTTCTTT. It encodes CASSPQGTLMNTEAFF.

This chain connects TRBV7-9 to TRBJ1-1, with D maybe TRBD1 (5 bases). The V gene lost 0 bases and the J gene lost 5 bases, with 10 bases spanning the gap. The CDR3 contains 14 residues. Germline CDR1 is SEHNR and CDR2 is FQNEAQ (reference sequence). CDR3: CASSLAAGQTEAFF. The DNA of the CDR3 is TGTGCCAGCAGCTTAGCGGCAGGGCAGACTGAAGCTTTCTTT. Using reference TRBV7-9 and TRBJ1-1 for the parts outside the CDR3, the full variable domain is DTGVSQNPRHKITKRGQNVTFRCDPISEHNRLYWYRQTLGQGPEFLTYFQNEAQLEKSRLLSDRFSAERPKGSFSTLEIQRTEQGDSAMYLCASSLAAGQTEAFFGQGTRLTVV.

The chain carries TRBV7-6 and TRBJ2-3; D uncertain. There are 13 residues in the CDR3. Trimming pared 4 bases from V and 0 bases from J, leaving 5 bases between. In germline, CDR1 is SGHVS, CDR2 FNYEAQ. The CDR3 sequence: CASSSYSTDTQYF. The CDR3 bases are TGTGCCAGCAGCTCCTACAGCACAGATACGCAGTATTTT.

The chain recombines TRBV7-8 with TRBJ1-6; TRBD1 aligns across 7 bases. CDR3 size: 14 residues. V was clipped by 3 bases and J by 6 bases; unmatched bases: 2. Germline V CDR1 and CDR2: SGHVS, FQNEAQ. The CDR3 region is CASSLGQINSPLHF. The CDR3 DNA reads TGTGCCAGCAGCTTGGGACAGATTAATTCACCCCTCCACTTT.

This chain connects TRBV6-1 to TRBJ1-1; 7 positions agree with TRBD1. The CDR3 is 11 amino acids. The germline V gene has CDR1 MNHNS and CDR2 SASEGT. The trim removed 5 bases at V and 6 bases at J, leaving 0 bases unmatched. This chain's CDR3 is CASSQGAEAFF. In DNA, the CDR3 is TGTGCCAGCAGTCAGGGGGCTGAAGCTTTCTTT.

CDR3 DNA: TGTGCCAGCAGTTTAAGTCATTCAGGAGGCTACACCTTC. Its protein product is CASSLSHSGGYTF. The chain recombines TRBV28 with TRBJ1-2; D ambiguous. V gave up 2 bases and J gave up 8 bases, with 12 bases separating them. CDR3 length equals 13 residues. Germline values: CDR1 MDHEN, CDR2 SYDVKM.

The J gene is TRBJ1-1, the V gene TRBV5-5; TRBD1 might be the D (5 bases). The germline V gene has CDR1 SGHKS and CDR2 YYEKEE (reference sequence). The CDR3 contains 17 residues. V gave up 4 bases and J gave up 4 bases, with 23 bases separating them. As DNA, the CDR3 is TGTGCCAGCAGCCCGGTTCGACCCCGCCAGGGCTCCACTGAAGCTTTCTTT. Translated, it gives CASSPVRPRQGSTEAFF. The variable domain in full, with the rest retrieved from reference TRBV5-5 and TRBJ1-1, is DAGVTQSPTHLIKTRGQQVTLRCSPISGHKSVSWYQQVLGQGPQFIFQYYEKEERGRGNFPDRFSARQFPNYSSELNVNALLLGDSALYLCASSPVRPRQGSTEAFFGQGTRLTVV.